This T cell receptor beta chain is drawn from a study of blood T cell repertoires in COVID-19. Turning to the study itself: COVID-19 samples, acute and convalescent, were from the United States, Italy and Spain. T cells, B-cell-depleted T cells, or PBMCs supplied cDNA or gDNA.

The length of the CDR3 is 14 residues. Germline V gene sequence: CDR1 SNHLY, CDR2 FYNNEI. Trimming took off 6 bases at V and 6 bases at J, with 16 bases between the two ends. As handled by the study authors: Nucleated cell counts were estimated from reference gene primer amplification. Profiled with immunoSEQ multiplex PCR; TCRdb holds only in-frame clones, not every one. From that table come the V and J calls and clone size; the DNA was used to work out D and trimming. The sample records approximately 260,000 clones, roughly 85% being singletons. Sample: peripheral blood. The source is a woman aged 70-85 years with acute or convalescent COVID-19. J is TRBJ2-3 and V is TRBV2; D remains ambiguous. Here the CDR3 reads CASRGERTADTQYF. The CDR3 nucleotides are TGTGCCAGCAGGGGCGAACGTACCGCCGATACGCAGTATTTT.